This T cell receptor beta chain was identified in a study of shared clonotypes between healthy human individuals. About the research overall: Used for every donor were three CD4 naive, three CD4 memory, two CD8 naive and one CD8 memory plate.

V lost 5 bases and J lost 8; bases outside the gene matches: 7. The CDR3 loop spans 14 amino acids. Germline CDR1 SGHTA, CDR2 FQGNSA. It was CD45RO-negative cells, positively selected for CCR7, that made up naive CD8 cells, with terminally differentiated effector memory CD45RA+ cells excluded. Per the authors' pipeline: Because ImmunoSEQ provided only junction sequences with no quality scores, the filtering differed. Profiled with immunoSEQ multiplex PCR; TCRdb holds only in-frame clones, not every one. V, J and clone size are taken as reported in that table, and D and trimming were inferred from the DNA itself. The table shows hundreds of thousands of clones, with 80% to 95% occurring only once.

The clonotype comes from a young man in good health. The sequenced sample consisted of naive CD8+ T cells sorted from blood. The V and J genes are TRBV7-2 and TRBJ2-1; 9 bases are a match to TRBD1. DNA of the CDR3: TGTGCCAGCAGCGCGGGGACAGGGAGGCATGAGCAGTTCTTC. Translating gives CASSAGTGRHEQFF.